Listed below are T cell receptor beta chains from one sample, sequenced in a study of blood T cell repertoires in COVID-19. Sequencing was performed with immunoSEQ multiplex PCR; in TCRdb, only in-frame clones are kept and a portion is missing. The data show some 100,000 clones, with 88% seen just once and less than 6% held by the top ten. The sample was peripheral blood. These receptors were taken from a woman of 80 years or more with active COVID-19. CDR3s include the opening cysteine and the closing phenylalanine or tryptophan. The order of the fields is J gene, clone size, D gene, V gene, CDR3 DNA, CDR3 protein. The D gene is left open where the match is weak. The size entry is marked missing in some rows and otherwise reads once, few, many or a size class.

j_call: TRBJ2-1; clone_size: .; d_call: TRBD2; v_call: TRBV27; cdr3_nt: TGTGCCAGCAGTTTCTCCGGACTAGTTTCGTACAATGAGCAGTTCTTC; cdr3_aa: CASSFSGLVSYNEQFF
j_call: TRBJ2-3; clone_size: .; d_call: .; v_call: TRBV12-3/TRBV12-4; cdr3_nt: TGTGCCAGCAATTCGTTGACAGATACGCAGTATTTT; cdr3_aa: CASNSLTDTQYF
j_call: TRBJ2-3; clone_size: once; d_call: TRBD2; v_call: TRBV9; cdr3_nt: TGTGCCAGCAGCGTAGCTGTTAGCGGGAGATGGACAGATACGCAGTATTTT; cdr3_aa: CASSVAVSGRWTDTQYF
j_call: TRBJ2-1; clone_size: .; d_call: TRBD2; v_call: TRBV27; cdr3_nt: TGTGCCAGCACCCCACGGGTAGCGGGAGGCTATGAGCAGTTCTTC; cdr3_aa: CASTPRVAGGYEQFF
j_call: TRBJ2-5; clone_size: few; d_call: .; v_call: TRBV5-4; cdr3_nt: TGTGCCAGCAGCTTTCGGAAACAGGTGGGGGAGACCCAGTACTTC; cdr3_aa: CASSFRKQVGETQYF
j_call: TRBJ2-2; clone_size: once; d_call: .; v_call: TRBV9; cdr3_nt: TGTGCCAGCAGCGTAGTGGAAGGGGCCGGGGAGCTGTTTTTT; cdr3_aa: CASSVVEGAGELFF
j_call: TRBJ2-1; clone_size: .; d_call: TRBD2; v_call: TRBV7-2; cdr3_nt: TGTGCCAGCAGCAGTAGCGGGACTTCCTACAATGAGCAGTTCTTC; cdr3_aa: CASSSSGTSYNEQFF
j_call: TRBJ2-3; clone_size: .; d_call: .; v_call: TRBV24-1; cdr3_nt: TGTGCCACCAGTGAGAAACGTAGCAGCACAGATACGCAGTATTTT; cdr3_aa: CATSEKRSSTDTQYF
j_call: TRBJ2-2; clone_size: .; d_call: TRBD2; v_call: TRBV19; cdr3_nt: TGTGCCAGTAGTAGGGACAGTCGTGGATGGCGGGGGGGGAACGGGGAGCTGTTTTTT; cdr3_aa: CASSRDSRGWRGGNGELFF
j_call: TRBJ2-3; clone_size: .; d_call: TRBD2; v_call: TRBV28; cdr3_nt: TGTGCCAGCAGTTTATCGGGACTAGCAACAGATACGCAGTATTTT; cdr3_aa: CASSLSGLATDTQYF
j_call: TRBJ1-2; clone_size: .; d_call: .; v_call: TRBV21-1; cdr3_nt: TGTGCCAGCAGCAATAGGGACACTCATCATGCTAACTATGGCTACACCTTC; cdr3_aa: CASSNRDTHHANYGYTF
j_call: TRBJ2-7; clone_size: .; d_call: TRBD1; v_call: TRBV4-2; cdr3_nt: TGTGCCAGCAGCCAAGGAACCGGGACAGGGGACGAGCAGTACTTC; cdr3_aa: CASSQGTGTGDEQYF
j_call: TRBJ1-4; clone_size: .; d_call: .; v_call: TRBV28; cdr3_nt: TGTGCCAGCAGTTTACCCGACGGAGGAACTAATGAAAAACTGTTTTTT; cdr3_aa: CASSLPDGGTNEKLFF
j_call: TRBJ2-3; clone_size: .; d_call: .; v_call: TRBV11-3; cdr3_nt: TGTGCCAGCAGCTTACGCGGCTCCCGGGTAGATACGCAGTATTTT; cdr3_aa: CASSLRGSRVDTQYF
j_call: TRBJ2-2; clone_size: .; d_call: .; v_call: TRBV28; cdr3_nt: TGTGCCAGCAGTCGATCATTTCTAGCTCCTTCCGGGGAGCTGTTTTTT; cdr3_aa: CASSRSFLAPSGELFF
j_call: TRBJ2-7; clone_size: .; d_call: TRBD2; v_call: TRBV7-9; cdr3_nt: TGTGCCAGCAGCTTAGGGTCTAGCGGGATCTACGAGCAGTACTTC; cdr3_aa: CASSLGSSGIYEQYF
j_call: TRBJ1-1; clone_size: .; d_call: .; v_call: TRBV6-5; cdr3_nt: TGTGCCAGCAGTTGGGGGGGGAACACTGAAGCTTTCTTT; cdr3_aa: CASSWGGNTEAFF
j_call: TRBJ2-3; clone_size: .; d_call: TRBD2; v_call: TRBV27; cdr3_nt: TGTGCCAGCAGTTTCCGGGGAGGGCCCGGCACAGATACGCAGTATTTT; cdr3_aa: CASSFRGGPGTDTQYF
j_call: TRBJ2-1; clone_size: .; d_call: TRBD2; v_call: TRBV28; cdr3_nt: TGTGCCAGCAGACTCGGGACTAGCTCCTACAATGAGCAGTTCTTC; cdr3_aa: CASRLGTSSYNEQFF
j_call: TRBJ1-6; clone_size: .; d_call: .; v_call: TRBV9; cdr3_nt: TGTGCCAGCAGGGGACAAGGGGATTCACCCCTCCACTTT; cdr3_aa: CASRGQGDSPLHF
j_call: TRBJ2-1; clone_size: .; d_call: .; v_call: TRBV5-5; cdr3_nt: TGTGCCAGCAGCCCATCAGGGGGGAGCTCCTACAATGAGCAGTTCTTC; cdr3_aa: CASSPSGGSSYNEQFF
j_call: TRBJ1-5; clone_size: .; d_call: .; v_call: TRBV7-2; cdr3_nt: TGTGCCAGCAGCTTATGGGGAGGCCACGGTCAGCCCCAGCATTTT; cdr3_aa: CASSLWGGHGQPQHF
j_call: TRBJ1-1; clone_size: .; d_call: .; v_call: TRBV11-2; cdr3_nt: TGTGCCAGCAGCTTACGGGGAGGTCGGGACACTGAAGCTTTCTTT; cdr3_aa: CASSLRGGRDTEAFF
j_call: TRBJ2-7; clone_size: .; d_call: .; v_call: TRBV28; cdr3_nt: TGTGCCAGCGGGGCTCCCGGTTCCTACGAGCAGTACTTC; cdr3_aa: CASGAPGSYEQYF
j_call: TRBJ1-1; clone_size: .; d_call: .; v_call: TRBV14; cdr3_nt: TGTGCCAGCAGCTCGGGAGCGAGTGTGGGGTGGAACACTGAAGCTTTCTTT; cdr3_aa: CASSSGASVGWNTEAFF
j_call: TRBJ1-5; clone_size: .; d_call: TRBD1; v_call: TRBV10-2; cdr3_nt: TGCGCCAGCAGTCCGGGACAGGGCCTGCCCCAGCATTTT; cdr3_aa: CASSPGQGLPQHF
j_call: TRBJ2-7; clone_size: .; d_call: .; v_call: TRBV3-1/TRBV3-2; cdr3_nt: TGTGCCAGCAGCCAAGCAAAGGGGCGCAGAAACGAGCAGTACTTC; cdr3_aa: CASSQAKGRRNEQYF
j_call: TRBJ1-1; clone_size: few; d_call: TRBD1; v_call: TRBV4-1; cdr3_nt: TGCGCCAGCAGCTTCAAGACAGGGTACACTGAAGCTTTCTTT; cdr3_aa: CASSFKTGYTEAFF
j_call: TRBJ2-3; clone_size: .; d_call: TRBD2; v_call: TRBV2; cdr3_nt: TGTGCCAGCAGTGCGGGACTAGCAGCTAGCACAGATACGCAGTATTTT; cdr3_aa: CASSAGLAASTDTQYF
j_call: TRBJ2-1; clone_size: .; d_call: .; v_call: TRBV5-1; cdr3_nt: TGCGCCAGCAGCTTGAGGGGCGGTGAGCAGTTCTTC; cdr3_aa: CASSLRGGEQFF
j_call: TRBJ2-1; clone_size: few; d_call: TRBD1; v_call: TRBV25-1; cdr3_nt: TGTGCCAGCAGTGACAAAACAACCGGGACAGGGGTTTGGAATGAGCAGTTCTTC; cdr3_aa: CASSDKTTGTGVWNEQFF
j_call: TRBJ2-1; clone_size: .; d_call: .; v_call: TRBV27; cdr3_nt: TGTGCCAGCAGTTTATTGGCGGGGAGCTCCTACAATGAGCAGTTCTTC; cdr3_aa: CASSLLAGSSYNEQFF
j_call: TRBJ2-1; clone_size: few; d_call: .; v_call: TRBV11-3; cdr3_nt: TGTGCCAGCAGCTTTGCGTCCCACCCCGGCAATGAGCAGTTCTTC; cdr3_aa: CASSFASHPGNEQFF
j_call: TRBJ2-3; clone_size: .; d_call: TRBD2; v_call: TRBV6-2/TRBV6-3; cdr3_nt: TGTGCCAGCAGTTACCCGGCACTAGCGGGCACAGATACGCAGTATTTT; cdr3_aa: CASSYPALAGTDTQYF
j_call: TRBJ2-3; clone_size: .; d_call: TRBD2; v_call: TRBV28; cdr3_nt: TGTGCCAGCCTCCCCCTAGCGGGGCTTGCTCATACGCAGTATTTT; cdr3_aa: CASLPLAGLAHTQYF
j_call: TRBJ1-2; clone_size: .; d_call: .; v_call: TRBV5-5; cdr3_nt: TGTGCCAGCACCAGGGCGGGGTATGGCTACACCTTC; cdr3_aa: CASTRAGYGYTF
j_call: TRBJ1-6; clone_size: once; d_call: TRBD1; v_call: TRBV7-6; cdr3_nt: TGTGCCAGCAGTTCCGGGACAGGGTATAATTCACCCCTCCACTTT; cdr3_aa: CASSSGTGYNSPLHF
j_call: TRBJ2-1; clone_size: .; d_call: .; v_call: TRBV25-1; cdr3_nt: TGTGCCAGCAGTGAATTAGGAGGGCTGGATGAGCAGTTCTTC; cdr3_aa: CASSELGGLDEQFF
j_call: TRBJ2-3; clone_size: .; d_call: .; v_call: TRBV7-8; cdr3_nt: TGTGCCAGCAGCTTAGTGGCTTACAGCACAGATACGCAGTATTTT; cdr3_aa: CASSLVAYSTDTQYF
j_call: TRBJ1-3; clone_size: .; d_call: .; v_call: TRBV5-4; cdr3_nt: TGTGCCAGCAGCTTAGGGGCCGGAGTGGCTGGAAACACCATATATTTT; cdr3_aa: CASSLGAGVAGNTIYF
j_call: TRBJ1-5; clone_size: .; d_call: .; v_call: TRBV20-1; cdr3_nt: TGCAGTGCTAGTGCCTCATTGAGTCAGCCCCAGCATTTT; cdr3_aa: CSASASLSQPQHF
j_call: TRBJ2-7; clone_size: .; d_call: TRBD1; v_call: TRBV28; cdr3_nt: TGTGCCAGCACCCTCCCCGTGACAGGGGGCGTCTACGAGCAGTACTTC; cdr3_aa: CASTLPVTGGVYEQYF
j_call: TRBJ2-7; clone_size: .; d_call: TRBD2; v_call: TRBV13; cdr3_nt: TGTGCCAGCAGCTCCCAGGGACTAGCGGGAGCTGTGGCCTACGAGCAGTACTTC; cdr3_aa: CASSSQGLAGAVAYEQYF
j_call: TRBJ2-5; clone_size: .; d_call: .; v_call: TRBV3-1/TRBV3-2; cdr3_nt: TGTGCCAGCAGTCCCTTTACGGGAAGACCACAAGAGACCCAGTACTTC; cdr3_aa: CASSPFTGRPQETQYF
j_call: TRBJ1-4; clone_size: .; d_call: TRBD1; v_call: TRBV19; cdr3_nt: TGTGCCAGTAACCGGGACAGCACAGCAACTAATGAAAAACTGTTTTTT; cdr3_aa: CASNRDSTATNEKLFF
j_call: TRBJ2-2; clone_size: .; d_call: .; v_call: TRBV5-4; cdr3_nt: TGTGCCAGCAGCTTGGACCGCCGGAGGTTAAACACCGGGGAGCTGTTTTTT; cdr3_aa: CASSLDRRRLNTGELFF
j_call: TRBJ1-4; clone_size: .; d_call: TRBD1; v_call: TRBV19; cdr3_nt: TGTGCCAGTATGCCCCCGGGACAGGACTCAACTAATGAAAAACTGTTTTTT; cdr3_aa: CASMPPGQDSTNEKLFF
j_call: TRBJ1-6; clone_size: .; d_call: TRBD1; v_call: TRBV7-2; cdr3_nt: TGTGCCAGCAGCTTGACAGGGCCCAATTCACCCCTCCACTTT; cdr3_aa: CASSLTGPNSPLHF
j_call: TRBJ2-3; clone_size: .; d_call: TRBD2; v_call: TRBV4-3; cdr3_nt: TGCGCCAGCAGCCAGAGACTAGCGGGGGGCACAGATACGCAGTATTTT; cdr3_aa: CASSQRLAGGTDTQYF
j_call: TRBJ2-7; clone_size: .; d_call: .; v_call: TRBV6-2/TRBV6-3; cdr3_nt: TGTGCCAGCAGTCTCGAATCCCGCCGGGAGTACTTC; cdr3_aa: CASSLESRREYF
j_call: TRBJ2-7; clone_size: .; d_call: TRBD1; v_call: TRBV18; cdr3_nt: TGTGCCAGCTCACTCGGGACAGACCCCTACGAGCAGTACTTC; cdr3_aa: CASSLGTDPYEQYF
j_call: TRBJ2-1; clone_size: .; d_call: TRBD1; v_call: TRBV19; cdr3_nt: TGTGCCAGTAGTACCGGACAGGGGATCAATGAGCAGTTCTTC; cdr3_aa: CASSTGQGINEQFF
j_call: TRBJ2-7; clone_size: .; d_call: TRBD1; v_call: TRBV18; cdr3_nt: TGTGCCAGCTCACCGGACAGGGAATTTACCTACGAGCAGTACTTC; cdr3_aa: CASSPDREFTYEQYF
j_call: TRBJ2-1; clone_size: .; d_call: .; v_call: TRBV7-2; cdr3_nt: TGTGCCAGCAGCTTAGGAGCGGAGCCCTACAATGAGCAGTTCTTC; cdr3_aa: CASSLGAEPYNEQFF
j_call: TRBJ2-3; clone_size: .; d_call: .; v_call: TRBV20-1; cdr3_nt: TGCAGTGCTAGTTCCAGCGGACTCACAGATACGCAGTATTTT; cdr3_aa: CSASSSGLTDTQYF